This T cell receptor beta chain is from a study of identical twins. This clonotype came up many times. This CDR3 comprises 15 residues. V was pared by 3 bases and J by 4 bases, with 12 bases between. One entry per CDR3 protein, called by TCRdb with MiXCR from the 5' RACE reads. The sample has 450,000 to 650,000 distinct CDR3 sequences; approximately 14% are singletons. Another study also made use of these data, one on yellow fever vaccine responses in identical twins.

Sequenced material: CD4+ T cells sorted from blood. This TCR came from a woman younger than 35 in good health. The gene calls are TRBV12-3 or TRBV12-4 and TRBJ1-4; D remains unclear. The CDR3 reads CASSFRAHYNEKLFF. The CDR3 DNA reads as TGTGCCAGCAGTTTTCGGGCTCATTATAATGAAAAACTGTTTTTT.